These T cell receptor beta chains were read from a single sample in a study of cytomegalovirus exposure and HLA in healthy donors. Using immunoSEQ multiplex PCR, the repertoire was profiled, and TCRdb retains in-frame clones only, with some absent. The sample records around 170,000 clones, more than 75% being singletons. The sequencing input was PBMCs. These receptors were obtained from a woman in her twenties or thirties in good health and CMV-seropositive. Both conserved end residues are part of each CDR3. A D gene is named only where the DNA matches it firmly. Size tells how often a clone was seen (once, few, many) or the class of an expanded clone, and some rows leave it out.

cdr3_length	d_call	clone_size	v_call	j_call	cdr3_aa	cdr3_nt
19	.	.	TRBV5-6	TRBJ1-3	CASSFGPWTEAFSGNTIYF	TGTGCCAGCAGCTTCGGCCCGTGGACAGAAGCCTTCTCTGGAAACACCATATATTTT
12	TRBD1	.	TRBV10-2	TRBJ1-2	CASTTGDYGYTF	TGCGCCAGCACCACAGGGGACTATGGCTACACCTTC
15	.	many	TRBV4-3	TRBJ2-1	CASSQDYRGINEQFF	TGCGCCAGCAGCCAAGACTACCGGGGGATCAATGAGCAGTTCTTC
14	.	.	TRBV30	TRBJ1-2	CAWSLGTGSDGYTF	TGTGCCTGGAGTCTGGGGACCGGGAGCGATGGCTACACCTTC
15	.	.	TRBV5-6	TRBJ2-7	CASHGGRGGRYEQYF	TGTGCCAGCCATGGGGGGAGAGGGGGCAGGTACGAGCAGTACTTC
16	TRBD1	.	TRBV4-2	TRBJ1-4	CASSLGVWTGGEKLFF	TGTGCCAGCAGCCTAGGGGTCTGGACAGGAGGGGAAAAACTGTTTTTT
14	.	.	TRBV2	TRBJ1-2	CASSEHNANYGYTF	TGTGCCAGCAGTGAGCACAACGCTAACTATGGCTACACCTTC
13	TRBD1	.	TRBV4-1	TRBJ2-7	CATGDRAYGEQYF	TGCGCCACCGGGGACAGGGCCTACGGCGAGCAGTACTTC
16	TRBD2	.	TRBV4-2	TRBJ2-5	CASSPSSSGGEGEQYF	TGTGCCAGCAGTCCAAGTAGTAGCGGGGGGGAAGGGGAGCAGTACTTC
15	.	.	TRBV5-6	TRBJ2-5	CASIGMGGAEETQYF	TGTGCCAGCATTGGGATGGGGGGGGCAGAAGAGACCCAGTACTTC
16	.	few	TRBV4-1	TRBJ2-2	CASSPFQHGNTGELFF	TGCGCCAGCAGCCCCTTTCAACATGGGAACACCGGGGAGCTGTTTTTT
18	.	few	TRBV7-9	TRBJ1-6	CSSSLSTIRDSYNSPLHF	TGTTCCAGCAGCCTGTCTACCATCAGGGACTCCTATAATTCACCCCTCCACTTT
15	.	.	TRBV4-1	TRBJ1-2	CASSQNRELDYGYTF	TGCGCCAGCAGCCAAAACAGGGAACTGGACTATGGCTACACCTTC
14	.	.	TRBV18	TRBJ2-7	CASSPPSGPYEQYF	TGTGCCAGCTCACCACCATCAGGGCCCTACGAGCAGTACTTC
15	.	.	TRBV6-1	TRBJ2-6	CASSEAGSGANVLTF	TGTGCCAGCAGTGAGGCAGGGTCTGGGGCCAACGTCCTGACTTTC
16	.	once	TRBV10-2	TRBJ2-1	CASSESAGAAYNEQFF	TGCGCCAGCAGTGAGTCTGCGGGGGCCGCCTACAATGAGCAGTTCTTC
13	.	once	TRBV9	TRBJ1-5	CASSVGKGEPQHF	TGTGCCAGCAGCGTAGGAAAGGGGGAGCCCCAGCATTTT
16	.	once	TRBV9	TRBJ1-2	CASSVVPGVTNYGYTF	TGTGCCAGCAGCGTAGTTCCGGGGGTCACTAACTATGGCTACACCTTC
13	.	.	TRBV6-5	TRBJ1-5	CASRQGSNQPQHF	TGTGCCAGCAGGCAGGGGAGCAATCAGCCCCAGCATTTT
14	TRBD1	.	TRBV29-1	TRBJ2-2	CSVQTGGYTGELFF	TGCAGCGTCCAGACAGGGGGTTACACCGGGGAGCTGTTTTTT
14	.	once	TRBV5-1	TRBJ1-4	CASSLGLSNEKLFF	TGCGCCAGCAGCTTGGGTCTTTCGAATGAAAAACTGTTTTTT
17	TRBD1	.	TRBV5-1	TRBJ1-2	CASSLVVGGGKSYGYTF	TGCGCCAGCAGCTTGGTAGTAGGGGGCGGCAAATCCTATGGCTACACCTTC
13	.	.	TRBV28	TRBJ2-7	CASSSGGAREQYF	TGTGCCAGCAGTTCCGGAGGGGCACGTGAGCAGTACTTC
15	.	.	TRBV9	TRBJ2-2	CASRTGFRDTGELFF	TGTGCCAGCAGAACAGGGTTTAGAGACACCGGGGAGCTGTTTTTT
15	.	.	TRBV5-4	TRBJ2-1	CASSLDSGGYNEQFF	TGTGCCAGCAGCTTGGATAGCGGAGGGTACAATGAGCAGTTCTTC
14	TRBD1	.	TRBV19	TRBJ1-1	CASAQGQGNTEAFF	TGTGCCAGCGCCCAAGGACAGGGAAACACTGAAGCTTTCTTT
11	.	.	TRBV7-9	TRBJ1-4	CSSSFGGGLFF	TGTTCCAGCAGCTTCGGGGGGGGACTGTTTTTT
13	.	.	TRBV18	TRBJ2-7	CASSPPGGYEQYF	TGTGCCAGCTCACCACCAGGCGGCTACGAGCAGTACTTC
17	TRBD1	few	TRBV28	TRBJ2-6	CASSPPGQGTGANGLTF	TGTGCCAGCAGTCCCCCGGGACAGGGCACTGGGGCCAACGGCCTGACTTTC
15	TRBD1	.	TRBV6-4	TRBJ2-2	CASSERGRGSGELFF	TGTGCCAGCAGTGAAAGGGGGCGCGGCTCCGGGGAGCTGTTTTTT
12	.	few	TRBV7-9	TRBJ1-2	CASSLGAGGYTF	TGTGCCAGCAGCTTAGGGGCTGGGGGCTACACCTTC
15	TRBD1	.	TRBV5-1	TRBJ2-1	CASSFGTGGYNEQFF	TGCGCCAGCAGCTTCGGGACAGGGGGCTACAATGAGCAGTTCTTC